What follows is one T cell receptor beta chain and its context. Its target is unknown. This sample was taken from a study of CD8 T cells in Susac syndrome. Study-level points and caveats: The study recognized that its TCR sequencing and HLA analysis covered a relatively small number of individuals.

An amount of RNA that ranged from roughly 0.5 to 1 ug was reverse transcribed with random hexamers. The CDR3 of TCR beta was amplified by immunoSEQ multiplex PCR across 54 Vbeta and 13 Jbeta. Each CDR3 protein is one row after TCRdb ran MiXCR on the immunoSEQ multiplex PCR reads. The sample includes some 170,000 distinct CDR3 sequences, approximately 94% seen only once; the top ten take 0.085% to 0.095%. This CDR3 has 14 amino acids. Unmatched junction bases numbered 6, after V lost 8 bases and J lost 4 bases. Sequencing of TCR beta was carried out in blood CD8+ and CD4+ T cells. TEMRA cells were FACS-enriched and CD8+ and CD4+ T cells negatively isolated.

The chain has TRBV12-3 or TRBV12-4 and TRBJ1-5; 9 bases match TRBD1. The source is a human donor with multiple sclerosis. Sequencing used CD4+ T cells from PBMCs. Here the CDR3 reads CASAPGQGNQPQHF. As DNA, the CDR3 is TGTGCCAGCGCTCCGGGACAGGGAAATCAGCCCCAGCATTTT.